This T cell receptor beta chain is drawn from a study of beta chain features in type 1 diabetes. Whole-study results and caveats: Among patients with Type 1 diabetes, TCRB CDR3s were moderately but significantly shorter in every one of the four CD4+ subsets. The similarity of naive, central memory and Treg TCRB repertoires appeared greater among patients than among healthy donors.

Of the isolated RNA, all was reverse transcribed, and so the sequenced material was expressed TCRB transcripts. Only in-frame clones appear in the TCRdb table, and some are missing; sequencing was by immunoSEQ multiplex PCR. The sample holds 50,000 to 70,000 clones, about 50% seen once. This clone has a handful of counts. Its matching antigen is unknown. Germline loops: CDR1 SGHRS, CDR2 YFSETQ. This CDR3 comprises 14 residues. Deletions cut 0 bases from V and 0 bases from J, with 5 bases between. Staining for CD45RO/CCR7/CD25/CD127/CD95/CD27 allowed sorting of CD4+ naive, central memory, regulatory and stem cell-like memory cells.

The sample taken for sequencing was Tregs from blood. The V and J genes are TRBV5-1 and TRBJ2-3; D uncertain. This clonotype originated in a middle-aged woman with type 1 diabetes. This chain's CDR3 is CASSLGRSTDTQYF. The CDR3 nucleotides read TGCGCCAGCAGCTTGGGCAGGAGCACAGATACGCAGTATTTT.